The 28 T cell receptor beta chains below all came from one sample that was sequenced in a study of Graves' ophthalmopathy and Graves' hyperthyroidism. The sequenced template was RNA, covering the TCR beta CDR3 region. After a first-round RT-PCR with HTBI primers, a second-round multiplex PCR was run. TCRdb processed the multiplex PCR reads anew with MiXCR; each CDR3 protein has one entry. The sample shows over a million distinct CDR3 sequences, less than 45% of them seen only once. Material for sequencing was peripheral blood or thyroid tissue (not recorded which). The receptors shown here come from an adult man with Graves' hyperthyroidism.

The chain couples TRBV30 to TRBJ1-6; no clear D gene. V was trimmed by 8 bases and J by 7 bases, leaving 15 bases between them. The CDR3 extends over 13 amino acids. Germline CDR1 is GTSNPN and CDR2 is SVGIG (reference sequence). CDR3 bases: TGTGCCCTGGCACGATCTGGGAATTCACCCCTCCACTTT. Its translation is CALARSGNSPLHF.

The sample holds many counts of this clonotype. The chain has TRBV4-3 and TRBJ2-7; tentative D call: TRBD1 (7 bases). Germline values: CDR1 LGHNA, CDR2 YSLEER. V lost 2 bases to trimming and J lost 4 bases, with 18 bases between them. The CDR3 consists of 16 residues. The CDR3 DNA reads TGCGCCAGCAGCCAACACCGGGCGGGACAGTCGTACGAGCAGTACTTC. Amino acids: CASSQHRAGQSYEQYF.

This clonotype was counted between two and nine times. The CDR3 reads CASSLEPGTGGSYEQYF. Written as DNA, the CDR3 is TGTGCCAGCAGCTTAGAGCCCGGGACAGGGGGCTCCTACGAGCAGTACTTC. The chain combines TRBV7-2 with TRBJ2-7, with 11 bases lining up with TRBD1. This CDR3 is 17 amino acids long. CDR1 SGHTA and CDR2 FQGNSA come from the germline V gene. J lost 0 bases, V lost 1 base, and 5 bases had no gene match.

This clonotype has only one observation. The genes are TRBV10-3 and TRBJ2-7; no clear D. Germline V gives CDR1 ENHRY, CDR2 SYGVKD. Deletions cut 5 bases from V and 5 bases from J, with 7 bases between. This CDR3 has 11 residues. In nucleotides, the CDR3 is TGTGCCATCAGTTACCCCCACGAGCAGTACTTC. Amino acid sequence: CAISYPHEQYF.

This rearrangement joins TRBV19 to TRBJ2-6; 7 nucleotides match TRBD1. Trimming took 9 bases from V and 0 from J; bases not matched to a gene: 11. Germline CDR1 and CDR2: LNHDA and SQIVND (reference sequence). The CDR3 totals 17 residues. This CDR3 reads CASSRTGFSSGANVLTF. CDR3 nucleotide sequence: TGTGCCAGCAGCCGGACAGGTTTCAGCTCTGGGGCCAACGTCCTGACTTTC.

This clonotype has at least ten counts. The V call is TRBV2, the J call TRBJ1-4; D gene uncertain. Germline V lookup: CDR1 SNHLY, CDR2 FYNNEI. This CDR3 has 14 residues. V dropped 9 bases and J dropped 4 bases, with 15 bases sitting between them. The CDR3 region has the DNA TGTGCCAGTATCGGTCCTAGTGTTAATGAAAAACTGTTTTTT. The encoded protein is CASIGPSVNEKLFF.

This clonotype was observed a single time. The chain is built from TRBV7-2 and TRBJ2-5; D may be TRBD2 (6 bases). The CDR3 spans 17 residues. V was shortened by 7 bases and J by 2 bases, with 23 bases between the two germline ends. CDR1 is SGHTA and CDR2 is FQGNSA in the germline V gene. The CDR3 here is CASTPSWNSGTQETQYF. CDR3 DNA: TGTGCCAGCACCCCTTCGTGGAACTCTGGGACTCAAGAGACCCAGTACTTC.

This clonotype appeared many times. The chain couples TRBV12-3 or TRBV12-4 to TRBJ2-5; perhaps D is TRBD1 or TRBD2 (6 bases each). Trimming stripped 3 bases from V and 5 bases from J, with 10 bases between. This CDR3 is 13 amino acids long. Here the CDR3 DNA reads TGTGCCAGCAGTTTCCGGGGGCACGAGACCCAGTACTTC. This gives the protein CASSFRGHETQYF.

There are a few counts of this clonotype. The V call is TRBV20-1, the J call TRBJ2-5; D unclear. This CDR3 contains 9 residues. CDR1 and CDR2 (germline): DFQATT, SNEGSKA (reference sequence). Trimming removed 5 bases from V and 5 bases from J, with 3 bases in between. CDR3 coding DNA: TGCAGTGCTCTCGAGACCCAGTACTTC. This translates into CSALETQYF.

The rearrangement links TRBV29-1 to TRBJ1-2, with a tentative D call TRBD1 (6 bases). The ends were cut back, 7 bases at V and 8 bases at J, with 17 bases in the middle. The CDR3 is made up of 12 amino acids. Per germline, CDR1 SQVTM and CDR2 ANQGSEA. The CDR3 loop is CSATRTEFGYTF. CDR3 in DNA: TGCAGCGCCACGAGGACAGAATTCGGCTACACCTTC.

CDR3 coding DNA: TGTGCCAGCAGGTCTGGGACAGGGAGAGAGGGTCAGCCCCAGCATTTT. Protein product: CASRSGTGREGQPQHF. This chain links TRBV7-8 with TRBJ1-5, with 9 bases fitting TRBD1. Germline values: CDR1 SGHVS, CDR2 FQNEAQ. Unmatched junction bases numbered 12, after V lost 6 bases and J lost 6 bases. The CDR3 length is 16 residues.

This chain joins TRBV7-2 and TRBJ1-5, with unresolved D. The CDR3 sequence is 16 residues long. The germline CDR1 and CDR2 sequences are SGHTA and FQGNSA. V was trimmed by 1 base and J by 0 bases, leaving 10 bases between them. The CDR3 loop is CASSLDGRVSNQPQHF. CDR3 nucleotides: TGTGCCAGCAGCTTAGACGGAAGGGTTAGCAATCAGCCCCAGCATTTT.

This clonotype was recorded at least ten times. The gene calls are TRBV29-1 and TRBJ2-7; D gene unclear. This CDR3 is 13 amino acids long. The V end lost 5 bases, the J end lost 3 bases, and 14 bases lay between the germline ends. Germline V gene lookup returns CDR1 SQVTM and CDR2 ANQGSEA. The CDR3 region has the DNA TGCAGCGTTAGTGGGGTTAGGAACTACGAGCAGTACTTC. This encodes CSVSGVRNYEQYF.

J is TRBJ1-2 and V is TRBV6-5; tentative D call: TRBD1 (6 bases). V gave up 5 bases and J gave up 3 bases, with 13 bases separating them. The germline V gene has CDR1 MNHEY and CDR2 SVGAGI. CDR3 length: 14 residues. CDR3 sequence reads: CASSSRGMDYGYTF. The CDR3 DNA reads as TGTGCCAGCAGTAGCAGGGGAATGGACTATGGCTACACCTTC.

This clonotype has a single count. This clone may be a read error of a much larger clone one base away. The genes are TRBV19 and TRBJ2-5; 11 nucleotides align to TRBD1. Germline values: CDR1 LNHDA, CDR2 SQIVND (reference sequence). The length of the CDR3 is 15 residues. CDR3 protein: CARSRTGGELETQYF. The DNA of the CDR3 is TGTGCCCGTAGTCGGACAGGGGGCGAATTGGAGACCCAGTACTTC.

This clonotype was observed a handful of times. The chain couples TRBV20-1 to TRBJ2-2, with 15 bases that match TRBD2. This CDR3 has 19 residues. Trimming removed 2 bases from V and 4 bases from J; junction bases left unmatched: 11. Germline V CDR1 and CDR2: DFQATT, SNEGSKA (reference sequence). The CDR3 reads CSARPGTSGRSRSTGELFF. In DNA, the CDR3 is TGCAGTGCTAGACCTGGGACTAGCGGGAGGTCTCGTAGCACCGGGGAGCTGTTTTTT.

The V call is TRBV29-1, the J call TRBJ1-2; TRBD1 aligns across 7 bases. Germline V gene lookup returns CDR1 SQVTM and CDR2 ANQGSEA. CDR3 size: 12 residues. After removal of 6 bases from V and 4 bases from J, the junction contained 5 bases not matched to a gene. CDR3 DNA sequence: TGCAGCGTCCGACAGGGATCCTATGGCTACACCTTC. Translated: CSVRQGSYGYTF.

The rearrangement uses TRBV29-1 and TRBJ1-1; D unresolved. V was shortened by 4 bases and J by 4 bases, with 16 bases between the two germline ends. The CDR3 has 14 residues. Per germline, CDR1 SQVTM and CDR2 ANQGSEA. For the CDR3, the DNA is TGCAGCGTTGGCGGTAGGTTGTCCCTCACTGAAGCTTTCTTT. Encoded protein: CSVGGRLSLTEAFF. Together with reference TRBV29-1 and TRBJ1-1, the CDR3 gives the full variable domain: SAVISQKPSRDICQRGTSLTIQCQVDSQVTMMFWYRQQPGQSLTLIATANQGSEATYESGFVIDKFPISRPNLTFSTLTVSNMSPEDSSIYLCSVGGRLSLTEAFFGQGTRLTVV.

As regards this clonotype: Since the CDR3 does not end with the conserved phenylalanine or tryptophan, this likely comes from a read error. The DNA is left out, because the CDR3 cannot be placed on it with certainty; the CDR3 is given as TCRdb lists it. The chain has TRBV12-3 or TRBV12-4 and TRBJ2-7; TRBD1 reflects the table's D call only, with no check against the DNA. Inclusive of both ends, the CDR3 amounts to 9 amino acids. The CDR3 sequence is CASSRRRDG.

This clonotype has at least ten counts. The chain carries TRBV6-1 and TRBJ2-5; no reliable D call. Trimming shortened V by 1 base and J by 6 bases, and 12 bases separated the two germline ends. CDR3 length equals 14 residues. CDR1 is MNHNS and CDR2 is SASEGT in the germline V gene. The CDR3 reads CASSEGGRVKTQYF. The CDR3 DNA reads TGTGCCAGCAGTGAAGGAGGAAGGGTGAAGACCCAGTACTTC.

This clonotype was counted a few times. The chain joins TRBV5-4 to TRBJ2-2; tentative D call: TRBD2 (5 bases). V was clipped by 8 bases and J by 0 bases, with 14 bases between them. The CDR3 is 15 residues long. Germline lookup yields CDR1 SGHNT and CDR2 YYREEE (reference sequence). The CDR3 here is CASSNSRANTGELFF. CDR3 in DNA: TGTGCCAGTAGCAACTCGAGGGCGAACACCGGGGAGCTGTTTTTT.

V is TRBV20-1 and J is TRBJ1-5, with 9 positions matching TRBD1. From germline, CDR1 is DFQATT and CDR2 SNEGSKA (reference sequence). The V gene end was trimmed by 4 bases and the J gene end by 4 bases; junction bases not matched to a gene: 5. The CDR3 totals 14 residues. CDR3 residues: CSATAGTGNQPQHF. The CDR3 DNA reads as TGCAGTGCTACGGCGGGGACAGGGAATCAGCCCCAGCATTTT.

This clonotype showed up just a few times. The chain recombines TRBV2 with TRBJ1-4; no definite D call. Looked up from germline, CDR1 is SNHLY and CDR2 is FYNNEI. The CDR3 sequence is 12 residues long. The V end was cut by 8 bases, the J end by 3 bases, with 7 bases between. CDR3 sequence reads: CASLSANEKLFF. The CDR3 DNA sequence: TGTGCCAGCTTGTCAGCTAATGAAAAACTGTTTTTT.

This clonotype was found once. For the CDR3, the DNA is TGCGCCAGCAGTGCCAGTAGTAGTGGGGGGATCTACGAGCAGTACTTC. This sequence encodes CASSASSSGGIYEQYF. The V call is TRBV10-2, the J call TRBJ2-7, with a possible D match to TRBD2 (6 bases). Trimming removed 4 bases at V and 3 bases at J, with 19 bases between. The germline CDR1 and CDR2 sequences are WSHSY and SAAADI. The CDR3 runs to 16 residues.

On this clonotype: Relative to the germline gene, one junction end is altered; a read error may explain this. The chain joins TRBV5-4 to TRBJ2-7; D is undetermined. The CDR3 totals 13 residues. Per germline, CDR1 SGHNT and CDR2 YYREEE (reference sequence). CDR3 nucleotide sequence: TGTGCCAGCAGCCTGCAGTCATCATACGATCAGTACTTC. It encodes CASSLQSSYDQYF.

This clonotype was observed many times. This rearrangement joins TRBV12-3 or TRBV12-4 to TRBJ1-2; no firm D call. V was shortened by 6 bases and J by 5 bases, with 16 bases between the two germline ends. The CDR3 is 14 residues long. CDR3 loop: CASRQHDRLYGYTF. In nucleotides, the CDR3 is TGTGCCAGCAGGCAACACGATCGGCTATATGGCTACACCTTC.

The CDR3, as DNA: TGCAGTGCTAGAGTCACAGGGCGGGAGACCCAGTACTTC. As protein: CSARVTGRETQYF. This sequence joins TRBV20-1 and TRBJ2-5; D might be TRBD1 (6 bases). CDR3 size: 13 residues. Germline V gene sequence: CDR1 DFQATT, CDR2 SNEGSKA (reference sequence). The V gene lost 1 base and the J gene lost 5 bases, with 11 bases spanning the gap.

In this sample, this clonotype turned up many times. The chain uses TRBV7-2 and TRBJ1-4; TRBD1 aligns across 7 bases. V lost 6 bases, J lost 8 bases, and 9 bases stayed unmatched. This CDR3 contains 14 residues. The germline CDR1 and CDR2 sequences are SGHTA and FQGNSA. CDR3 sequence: CASSFRGVAEKLFF. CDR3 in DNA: TGTGCCAGCAGTTTCAGGGGGGTTGCGGAAAAACTGTTTTTT.